These 24 T cell receptor beta chains came from one sample sequenced in a study of blood T cell repertoires in COVID-19. The data were produced by immunoSEQ multiplex PCR, yet TCRdb's version contains in-frame clones alone and is incomplete. Of 100,000 to 130,000 clones in the sample, approximately 88% were seen once. Sequenced material: peripheral blood. Receptors originate from a human donor in a cohort sampled during active COVID-19.

A single count supports this clone. V gene TRBV9 combines with J gene TRBJ1-1; D uncertain. Trimming cost V 3 bases and J 1 base, with 10 bases left between them. The CDR3 has 14 amino acids. Germline CDR1 and CDR2: SGDLS and YYNGEE. CDR3 DNA sequence: TGTGCCAGCAGCGCCGAGGGATGGAACACTGAAGCTTTCTTT. Translated, it gives CASSAEGWNTEAFF.

The chain combines TRBV5-1 with TRBJ2-1, with 8 bases that match TRBD2. The CDR3 is 16 amino acids. Trimming took 0 bases from V and 9 from J; bases not matched to a gene: 11. Germline V gene lookup returns CDR1 SGHRS and CDR2 YFSETQ. CDR3 amino acids: CASSLVSAGEFFEQFF. The DNA for the CDR3 is TGCGCCAGCAGCTTGGTTTCAGCGGGAGAGTTTTTTGAGCAGTTCTTC.

The gene calls are TRBV6-5 and TRBJ2-5; 9 bases fit TRBD1. The CDR3 sequence is 15 residues long. Germline V CDR1 and CDR2: MNHEY, SVGAGI. With V trimmed by 5 bases and J by 5 bases, 9 bases remained unmatched. As DNA, the CDR3 is TGTGCCAGCAGTCCCAACACAGGGGGCAGGGAGACCCAGTACTTC. As protein: CASSPNTGGRETQYF.

The chain joins TRBV6-2 or TRBV6-3 to TRBJ2-4; D unclear. V was clipped by 4 bases and J by 5 bases, with 9 bases between them. Germline V gene data show CDR1 as MNHEY and CDR2 as SVGEGT. There are 13 residues in the CDR3. Here the CDR3 DNA reads TGTGCCAGCAGTTCTTCACAAGAAAACATTCAGTACTTC. It codes for CASSSSQENIQYF.

The rearrangement joins TRBV20-1 to TRBJ1-2; weak D call: TRBD1 (5 bases). The CDR3 has 11 amino acids. V lost 0 bases to trimming and J lost 12 bases, with 11 bases between them. Germline CDR1 DFQATT, CDR2 SNEGSKA (reference sequence). The CDR3 is CSAREPGYHTF. In DNA form, the CDR3 reads TGCAGTGCTAGAGAGCCAGGGTACCACACCTTC.

The gene calls are TRBV27 and TRBJ2-7; 9 bases line up with TRBD1. This CDR3 spans 16 amino acids. CDR1 MNHEY and CDR2 SMNVEV come from the germline V gene (reference sequence). Unmatched junction bases numbered 8, after V lost 5 bases and J lost 0 bases. For the CDR3, the DNA is TGTGCCAGCAGTATACGGGACAGGGCCTCCTCCTACGAGCAGTACTTC. Translating it yields CASSIRDRASSYEQYF.

CDR3: CASRATSGTYNEQFF. The CDR3 nucleotides are TGTGCCAGCAGGGCTACTAGCGGCACCTACAATGAGCAGTTCTTC. The rearrangement links TRBV6-6 to TRBJ2-1; TRBD2 matches 8 bases. Germline V CDR1 and CDR2: MNHNY, SVGAGI (reference sequence). The CDR3 runs to 15 residues. V shed 6 bases, J shed 2 bases, and the junction held 6 bases outside the gene matches.

The chain joins TRBV4-3 to TRBJ2-3, with 10 bases aligning to TRBD2. V lost 2 bases to trimming and J lost 2 bases; unmatched junction nucleotides: 10. This CDR3 comprises 18 residues. From germline, CDR1 is LGHNA and CDR2 YSLEER. The DNA for the CDR3 is TGCGCCAGCAGCCAAACAGCGGGAGGGCGGGGGCCCACAGATACGCAGTATTTT. Residues: CASSQTAGGRGPTDTQYF.

The V call is TRBV28, the J call TRBJ1-1; D uncertain. CDR3 size: 14 residues. Trimming took off 8 bases at V and 0 bases at J, with 13 bases between the two ends. Germline V gene lookup returns CDR1 MDHEN and CDR2 SYDVKM. CDR3: CASGVSGMNTEAFF. CDR3 sequence (DNA): TGTGCCAGCGGCGTCTCGGGGATGAACACTGAAGCTTTCTTT.

As DNA, the CDR3 is TGTGCCAGCAGTTTCCTAGAGACTAGCGGAGGCAGGACAGATACGCAGTATTTT. Its protein is CASSFLETSGGRTDTQYF. The gene calls are TRBV7-9 and TRBJ2-3; 9 bases match TRBD2. The germline gives CDR1 SEHNR, CDR2 FQNEAQ (reference sequence). This CDR3 is built from 18 residues. Trimming removed 6 bases from V and 3 bases from J; junction bases left unmatched: 16.

The V and J genes are TRBV27 and TRBJ2-2; 9 nucleotides match TRBD2. The CDR3 has 17 residues. Looked up from germline, CDR1 is MNHEY and CDR2 is SMNVEV (reference sequence). J was trimmed by 4 bases and V by 4 bases; bases with no gene match: 10. CDR3 sequence reads: CASSSAGGLRSTGELFF. In DNA form, the CDR3 reads TGTGCCAGCAGTTCGGCGGGAGGGTTAAGGAGCACCGGGGAGCTGTTTTTT.

V gene TRBV4-3 combines with J gene TRBJ1-5; D is unclear. The CDR3 loop spans 15 amino acids. Between the trimmed V and J ends, which lost 0 bases and 4 bases, there was a span of 10 bases. Germline V gene sequence: CDR1 LGHNA, CDR2 YSLEER. The CDR3 region has the DNA TGCGCCAGCAGCCAAGATATCGCAGGTAATCAGCCCCAGCATTTT. Translating it yields CASSQDIAGNQPQHF.

The chain is built from TRBV19 and TRBJ2-7; 9 bases line up with TRBD1. The CDR3 totals 12 residues. Per the germline V gene, CDR1 is LNHDA and CDR2 is SQIVND (reference sequence). With 4 bases clipped from V and 12 bases from J, the junction kept 7 bases outside the gene matches. CDR3 residues: CASSSGTGPLYV. The CDR3 nucleotides read TGTGCCAGTAGTAGCGGGACAGGGCCCTTGTACGTC.

This chain uses TRBV2 with TRBJ2-1; 7 bases line up with TRBD2. This CDR3 comprises 11 residues. V trimming: 8 bases; J trimming: 8 bases; junction bases outside the gene matches: 3. Germline CDR1 and CDR2: SNHLY and FYNNEI. The CDR3 protein is CASGRGDEQFF. The DNA of the CDR3 is TGTGCCAGCGGGAGGGGAGATGAGCAGTTCTTC.

This chain joins TRBV7-2 and TRBJ2-7; no definite D call. The CDR3 loop spans 13 amino acids. The germline V gene has CDR1 SGHTA and CDR2 FQGNSA. V lost 8 bases, J lost 7 bases, and 18 bases lay in between. CDR3 residues: CASVALNGREQYF. CDR3 sequence (DNA): TGTGCCAGCGTCGCATTGAATGGGCGTGAGCAGTACTTC.

The chain combines TRBV5-1 with TRBJ2-1, with 7 bases aligning to TRBD2. The CDR3 is 15 amino acids. Germline lookup yields CDR1 SGHRS and CDR2 YFSETQ. V was clipped by 0 bases and J by 4 bases; unmatched bases: 4. CDR3 residues: CASSLAAGLYNEQFF. CDR3 nucleotides: TGCGCCAGCAGCTTGGCAGCGGGGCTATACAATGAGCAGTTCTTC.

This clone came up once. The chain links TRBV18 to TRBJ1-1; 8 nucleotides line up with TRBD1. Germline assignment: CDR1 KGHSH and CDR2 LQKENI. V lost 4 bases, J lost 3 bases, and 1 base stayed unmatched. The CDR3 spans 13 residues. CDR3 coding DNA: TGTGCCAGCTCACAGGACAGGGACACTGAAGCTTTCTTT. Amino acid sequence: CASSQDRDTEAFF.

This chain joins TRBV20-1 and TRBJ2-4; 13 bases fit TRBD2. V lost 3 bases, J lost 6 bases, and 11 bases stayed unmatched. This CDR3 region has 17 residues. Germline V gene data show CDR1 as DFQATT and CDR2 as SNEGSKA (reference sequence). The CDR3 region is CSASESGLAGLGNIQYF. For the CDR3, the DNA is TGCAGTGCTAGTGAATCGGGACTAGCGGGACTGGGAAACATTCAGTACTTC.

The genes are TRBV5-4 and TRBJ2-3, with a weak D call TRBD1 (5 bases). The CDR3 has 12 residues. Germline V gene lookup returns CDR1 SGHNT and CDR2 YYREEE (reference sequence). Trimming removed 4 bases at V and 4 bases at J, with 7 bases between. The CDR3 nucleotides are TGTGCCAGCAGCATGACAGCAGATACGCAGTATTTT. Protein product: CASSMTADTQYF. The full variable domain, in which reference TRBV5-4 and TRBJ2-3 provide the parts outside the CDR3, is ETGVTQSPTHLIKTRGQQVTLRCSSQSGHNTVSWYQQALGQGPQFIFQYYREEENGRGNFPPRFSGLQFPNYSSELNVNALELDDSALYLCASSMTADTQYFGPGTRLTVL.

This chain uses TRBV13 with TRBJ1-4; TRBD1 aligns across 9 bases. V shed 5 bases and J 4 bases; nucleotides not matched to a gene: 5. CDR1 is PRHDT and CDR2 is FYEKMQ in the germline V gene (reference sequence). The CDR3 loop spans 15 amino acids. The chain's CDR3 is CASSVKDRGNEKLFF. In nucleotides, the CDR3 is TGTGCCAGCAGCGTAAAGGACAGGGGTAATGAAAAACTGTTTTTT. The full variable domain, with the rest looked up from reference TRBV13 and TRBJ1-4, is AAGVIQSPRHLIKEKRETATLKCYPIPRHDTVYWYQQGPGQDPQFLISFYEKMQSDKGSIPDRFSAQQFSDYHSELNMSSLELGDSALYFCASSVKDRGNEKLFFGSGTQLSVL.

V and J are TRBV27 and TRBJ1-2; D perhaps matches TRBD1 (6 bases). V dropped 4 bases and J dropped 5 bases, with 11 bases sitting between them. Germline V gives CDR1 MNHEY, CDR2 SMNVEV (reference sequence). The CDR3 runs to 13 residues. The CDR3 bases are TGTGCCAGCAGTTCAGCAGGGGAATATGGCTACACCTTC. It codes for CASSSAGEYGYTF.

This clone was seen only once. The DNA for the CDR3 is TGTGCCATCAGTACCGGGACTAGCCCCGACAATGAGCAGTTCTTC. It specifies CAISTGTSPDNEQFF. The rearrangement uses TRBV10-3 and TRBJ2-1, with TRBD2 identical over 9 bases. V dropped 5 bases and J dropped 5; count of bases not matched to a gene: 7. Germline values: CDR1 ENHRY, CDR2 SYGVKD. This CDR3 spans 15 amino acids.

J is TRBJ2-2 and V is TRBV18, with D uncertain. Germline values: CDR1 KGHSH, CDR2 LQKENI. Trimming stripped 0 bases from V and 1 base from J, with 6 bases between. This CDR3 comprises 15 residues. CDR3 in DNA: TGTGCCAGCTCACCACCGTTGAGGAACACCGGGGAGCTGTTTTTT. Its protein product is CASSPPLRNTGELFF.

The chain joins TRBV7-3 to TRBJ2-3; maybe TRBD1 (5 bases). The germline V gene has CDR1 SGHTA and CDR2 FQGTGA. CDR3 length: 13 amino acids. V was clipped by 3 bases and J by 5 bases, with 9 bases between them. The CDR3 is CASSFDQGDTQYF. The CDR3 region has the DNA TGTGCCAGCAGCTTCGACCAGGGAGATACGCAGTATTTT.